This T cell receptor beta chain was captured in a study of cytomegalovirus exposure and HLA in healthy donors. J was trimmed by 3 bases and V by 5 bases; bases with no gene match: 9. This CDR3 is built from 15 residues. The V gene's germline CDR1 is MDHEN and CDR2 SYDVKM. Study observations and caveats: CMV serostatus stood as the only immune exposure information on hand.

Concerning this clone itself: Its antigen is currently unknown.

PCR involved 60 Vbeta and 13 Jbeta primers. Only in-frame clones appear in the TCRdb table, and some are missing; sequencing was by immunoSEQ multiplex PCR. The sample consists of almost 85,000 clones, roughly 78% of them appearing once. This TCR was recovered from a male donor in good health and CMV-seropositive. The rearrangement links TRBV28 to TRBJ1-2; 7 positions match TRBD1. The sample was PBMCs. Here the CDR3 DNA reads TGTGCCAGCAGTCCCCCCGACAGGGTTGACTATGGCTACACCTTC. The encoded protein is CASSPPDRVDYGYTF.